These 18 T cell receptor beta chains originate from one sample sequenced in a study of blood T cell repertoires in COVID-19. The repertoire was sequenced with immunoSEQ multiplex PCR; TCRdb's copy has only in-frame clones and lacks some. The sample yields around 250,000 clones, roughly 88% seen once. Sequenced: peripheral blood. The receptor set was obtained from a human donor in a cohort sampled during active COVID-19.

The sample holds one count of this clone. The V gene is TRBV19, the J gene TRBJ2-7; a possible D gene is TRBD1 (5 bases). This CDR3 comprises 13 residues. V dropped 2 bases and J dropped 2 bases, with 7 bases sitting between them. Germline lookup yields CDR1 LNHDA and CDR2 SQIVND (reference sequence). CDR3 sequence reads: CASSIQGTYEQYF. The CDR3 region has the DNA TGTGCCAGTAGTATACAGGGAACCTACGAGCAGTACTTC.

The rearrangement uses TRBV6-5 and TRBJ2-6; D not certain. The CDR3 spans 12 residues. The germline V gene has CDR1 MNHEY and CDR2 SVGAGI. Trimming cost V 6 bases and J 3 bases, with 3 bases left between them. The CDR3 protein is CASSRGANVLTF. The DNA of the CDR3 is TGTGCCAGCAGCCGTGGGGCCAACGTCCTGACTTTC.

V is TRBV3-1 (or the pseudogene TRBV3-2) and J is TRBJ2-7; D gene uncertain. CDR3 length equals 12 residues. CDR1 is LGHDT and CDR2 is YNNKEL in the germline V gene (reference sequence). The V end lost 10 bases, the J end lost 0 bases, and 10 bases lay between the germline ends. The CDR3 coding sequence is TGTGCCACCCAATCACACTCCTACGAGCAGTACTTC. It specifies CATQSHSYEQYF.

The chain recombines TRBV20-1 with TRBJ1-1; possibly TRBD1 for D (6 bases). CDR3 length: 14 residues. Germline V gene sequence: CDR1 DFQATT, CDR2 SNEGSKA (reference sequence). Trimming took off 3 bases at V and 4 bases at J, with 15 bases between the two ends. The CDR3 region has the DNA TGCAGTGCTAGTCTTGGGGGCTGGGGCACTGAAGCTTTCTTT. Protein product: CSASLGGWGTEAFF.

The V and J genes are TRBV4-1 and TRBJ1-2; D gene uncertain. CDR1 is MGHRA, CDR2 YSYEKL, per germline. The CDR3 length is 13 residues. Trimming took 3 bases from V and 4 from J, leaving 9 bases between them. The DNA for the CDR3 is TGCGCCAGCAGCCATCCCCTTCTCTATGGCTACACCTTC. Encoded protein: CASSHPLLYGYTF.

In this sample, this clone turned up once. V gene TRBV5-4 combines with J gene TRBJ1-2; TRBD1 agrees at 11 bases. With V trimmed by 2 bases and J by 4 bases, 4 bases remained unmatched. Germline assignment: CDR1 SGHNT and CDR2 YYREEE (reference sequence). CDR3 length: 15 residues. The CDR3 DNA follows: TGTGCCAGCAGCTTAGAGGGACAGGGGGTCTATGGCTACACCTTC. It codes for CASSLEGQGVYGYTF.

The CDR3, as DNA: TGTGCCAGCCACGTCGGACGGGGGATTATGGACACTGAAGCTTTCTTT. Its protein product is CASHVGRGIMDTEAFF. The rearrangement uses TRBV7-9 and TRBJ1-1; D is perhaps TRBD1 (5 bases). The V end was cut by 8 bases, the J end by 3 bases, with 22 bases between. This CDR3 contains 16 residues. Per germline, CDR1 SEHNR and CDR2 FQNEAQ (reference sequence). The entire variable domain, with the rest obtained from reference TRBV7-9 and TRBJ1-1, is as follows: DTGVSQNPRHKITKRGQNVTFRCDPISEHNRLYWYRQTLGQGPEFLTYFQNEAQLEKSRLLSDRFSAERPKGSFSTLEIQRTEQGDSAMYLCASHVGRGIMDTEAFFGQGTRLTVV.

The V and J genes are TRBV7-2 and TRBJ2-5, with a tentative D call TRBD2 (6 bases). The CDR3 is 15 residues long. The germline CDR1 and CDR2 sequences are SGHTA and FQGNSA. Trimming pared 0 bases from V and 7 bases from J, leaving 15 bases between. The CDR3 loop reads CASSLAVRGLGTQYF. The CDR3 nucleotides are TGTGCCAGCAGCTTAGCGGTGCGGGGTCTGGGGACCCAGTACTTC.

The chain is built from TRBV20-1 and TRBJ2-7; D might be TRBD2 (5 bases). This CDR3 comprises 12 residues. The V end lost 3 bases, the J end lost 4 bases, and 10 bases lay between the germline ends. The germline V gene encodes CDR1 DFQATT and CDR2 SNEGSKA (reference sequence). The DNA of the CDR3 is TGCAGTGCTAGTCGCACGGGATACGAGCAGTACTTC. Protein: CSASRTGYEQYF.

CDR3 protein: CASSYTVGQVYEQYF. The CDR3 DNA sequence: TGTGCCAGCAGTTACACCGTCGGACAGGTCTACGAGCAGTACTTC. The V and J genes are TRBV6-6 and TRBJ2-7, with 7 bases matching TRBD1. The germline V gene has CDR1 MNHNY and CDR2 SVGAGI (reference sequence). The CDR3 length is 15 residues. After removal of 2 bases from V and 3 bases from J, the junction contained 7 bases not matched to a gene.

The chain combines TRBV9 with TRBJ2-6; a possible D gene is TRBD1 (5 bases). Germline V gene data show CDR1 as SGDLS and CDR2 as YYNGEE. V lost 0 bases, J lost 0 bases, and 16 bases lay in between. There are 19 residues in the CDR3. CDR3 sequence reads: CASSVAGLADTSGANVLTF. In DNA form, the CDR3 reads TGTGCCAGCAGCGTAGCAGGGTTGGCGGATACCTCTGGGGCCAACGTCCTGACTTTC.

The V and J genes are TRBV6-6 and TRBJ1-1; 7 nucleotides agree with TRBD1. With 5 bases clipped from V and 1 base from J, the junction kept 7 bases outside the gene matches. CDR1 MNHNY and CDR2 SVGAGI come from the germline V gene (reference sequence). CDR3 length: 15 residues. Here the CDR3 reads CASSHPTGRNTEAFF. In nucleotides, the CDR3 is TGTGCCAGCAGTCACCCGACAGGGAGGAACACTGAAGCTTTCTTT.

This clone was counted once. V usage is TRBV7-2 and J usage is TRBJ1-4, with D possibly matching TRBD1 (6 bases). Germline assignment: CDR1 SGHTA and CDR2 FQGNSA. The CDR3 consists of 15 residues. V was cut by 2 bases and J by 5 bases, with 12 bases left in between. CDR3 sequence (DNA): TGTGCCAGCAGCTTAATTGCCAGGGGCAATGAAAAACTGTTTTTT. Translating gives CASSLIARGNEKLFF. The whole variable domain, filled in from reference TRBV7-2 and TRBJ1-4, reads GAGVSQSPSNKVTEKGKDVELRCDPISGHTALYWYRQSLGQGLEFLIYFQGNSAPDKSGLPSDRFSAERTGGSVSTLTIQRTQQEDSAVYLCASSLIARGNEKLFFGSGTQLSVL.

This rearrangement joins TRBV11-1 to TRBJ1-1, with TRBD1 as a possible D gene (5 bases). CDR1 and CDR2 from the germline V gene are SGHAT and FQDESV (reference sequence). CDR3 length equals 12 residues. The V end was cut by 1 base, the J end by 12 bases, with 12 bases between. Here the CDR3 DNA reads TGTGCCAGCAGCTTAGGAAGGGACTTGCCTTTCTTT. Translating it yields CASSLGRDLPFF.

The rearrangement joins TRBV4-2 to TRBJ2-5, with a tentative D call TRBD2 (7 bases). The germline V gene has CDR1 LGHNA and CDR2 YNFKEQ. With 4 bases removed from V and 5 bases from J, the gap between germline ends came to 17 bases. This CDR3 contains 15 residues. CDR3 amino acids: CASSPLRGARETQYF. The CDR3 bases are TGTGCCAGCAGCCCTCTTCGGGGGGCCCGGGAGACCCAGTACTTC.

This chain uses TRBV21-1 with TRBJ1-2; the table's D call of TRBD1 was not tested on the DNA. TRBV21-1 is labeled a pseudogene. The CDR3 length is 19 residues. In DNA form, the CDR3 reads TGTGCCAGCAGCAATGGACGAACAGGGGGATCCTTCCTTAACTATGGCTACACCTTC. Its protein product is CASSNGRTGGSFLNYGYTF.

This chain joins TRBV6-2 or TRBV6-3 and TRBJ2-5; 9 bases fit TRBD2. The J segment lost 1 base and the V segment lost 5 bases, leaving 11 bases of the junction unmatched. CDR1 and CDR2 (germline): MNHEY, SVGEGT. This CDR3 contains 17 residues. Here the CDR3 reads CASSQPPLTSGQETQYF. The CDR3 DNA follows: TGTGCCAGCAGTCAACCACCCCTGACTAGCGGCCAAGAGACCCAGTACTTC.

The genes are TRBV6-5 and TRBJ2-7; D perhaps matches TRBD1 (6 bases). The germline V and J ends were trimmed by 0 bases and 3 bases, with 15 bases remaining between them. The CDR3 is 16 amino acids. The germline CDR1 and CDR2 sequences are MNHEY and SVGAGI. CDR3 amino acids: CASSYSRDKGDYEQYF. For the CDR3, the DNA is TGTGCCAGCAGTTACTCACGGGACAAGGGAGACTACGAGCAGTACTTC.